Listed here are 21 T cell receptor beta chains from one sample, sequenced in a study of T cell clonality in common variable immunodeficiency. Clones were sequenced by immunoSEQ multiplex PCR, and TCRdb holds only the in-frame ones, with some missing. Captured here are more than 45,000 clones, none seen once; the top ten comprise about 6%. Material: peripheral blood mononuclear cells. These TCRs come from a person between 18 and 75 years old in good health.

Many counts were recorded for this clone. The read halts 3 residues ahead of the CDR3 end, with the missing end drawn from the germline J gene. The genes are TRBV6-4 and TRBJ2-2, with D unresolved. CDR1 and CDR2 from the germline V gene are MRHNA and SNTAGT. The length of the CDR3 is 15 residues. V was clipped by 6 bases and J by 0 bases, with 11 bases between them. The CDR3 region is CASRVEHANTGELFF. The DNA read from the CDR3 is TGTGCCAGCAGAGTAGAGCACGCGAACACCGGGGAG.

This clone was counted at least ten times. The read terminates 3 residues before the CDR3 end, so the remaining end is supplied by the germline J gene. V is TRBV7-2 and J is TRBJ2-5; D possibly corresponds to TRBD2 (7 bases). Germline CDR1 is SGHTA and CDR2 is FQGNSA. Trimming left V 2 bases short and J 5 bases short, with 15 bases between. This CDR3 comprises 15 residues. The CDR3: CASSLRGAGGETQYF. Partial CDR3 DNA: TGTGCCAGCAGCTTACGGGGGGCGGGTGGGGAGACC.

The table lists this clone with many counts. The CDR3 here is CASSSSGTSYNEQFF. The DNA read from the CDR3 is TGTGCCAGCAGCTCCAGCGGGACCTCCTACAATGAG. The chain links TRBV5-5 to TRBJ2-1, with 7 bases fitting TRBD2. Read sequence stops 3 residues before the CDR3 end, and the germline J gene provides the missing end. This CDR3 contains 15 residues. Germline values: CDR1 SGHKS, CDR2 YYEKEE (reference sequence). V lost 3 bases and J lost 0; bases outside the gene matches: 3.

This clone was recorded many times. The read ends 3 residues early relative to the CDR3; the germline J gene fills the gap. This rearrangement joins TRBV6-2 or TRBV6-3 to TRBJ2-3; D may be TRBD2 (6 bases). CDR1 MNHEY and CDR2 SVGEGT come from the germline V gene. The CDR3 runs to 16 residues. V lost 6 bases and J lost 2, with 18 bases in between. CDR3 residues: CASRAQGLRPTDTQYF. The DNA read from the CDR3 is TGTGCCAGCAGAGCCCAGGGACTTAGACCCACAGATACG.

The table lists this clone with many counts. Coverage ceases 3 residues before the CDR3 finishes, and the germline J gene fills in the end. The chain joins TRBV7-2 to TRBJ2-3; 7 bases align to TRBD2. The junction had 7 bases not matched to a gene; V was cut back by 7 bases and J by 0 bases. Germline V lookup: CDR1 SGHTA, CDR2 FQGNSA. The length of the CDR3 is 15 residues. The CDR3 loop reads CASNIGRGSTDTQYF. The sequenced CDR3 bases are TGTGCCAGCAACATAGGGCGGGGGAGCACAGATACG.

In this sample, this clone turned up many times. The sequenced CDR3 bases are TGTGCCAGCAGCCCCCGGCGGGGGCGATCGGAGACC. Protein: CASSPRRGRSET. The full CDR3 protein reads CASSPRRGRSETQYF. The gene calls are TRBV11-2 and TRBJ2-5, with D possibly matching TRBD2 (7 bases). Sequencing ends 3 residues short of the CDR3 end; the germline J gene provides the rest. Germline assignment: CDR1 SGHAT and CDR2 FQNNGV. V lost 5 bases and J lost 5, with 18 bases in between. There are 15 residues in the CDR3.

Many counts were recorded for this clone. Sequencing ends 3 residues short of the CDR3 end; the germline J gene provides the rest. The chain carries TRBV20-1 and TRBJ2-3; TRBD2 matches at 9 bases. The V gene end was trimmed by 3 bases and the J gene end by 2 bases; junction bases not matched to a gene: 3. Per germline, CDR1 DFQATT and CDR2 SNEGSKA (reference sequence). This CDR3 region has 14 residues. The sequenced CDR3 bases are TGCAGTGCTAGGCTAGCGGGAAACACAGATACG. It is translated as CSARLAGNTDT. The whole CDR3 protein reads CSARLAGNTDTQYF.

In this sample, this clone turned up a few times. The read terminates 3 residues ahead of where the CDR3 ends, so the germline J gene completes it. The rearrangement links TRBV7-6 to TRBJ2-7, with D unclear. V was clipped by 1 base and J by 3 bases, with 16 bases between them. This CDR3 has 16 residues. Germline-derived CDR1 and CDR2 are SGHVS and FNYEAQ. The CDR3 DNA, read in part, is TGTGCCAGCAGCTTAGTAGAAGGCGGTGCAAGCTACGAG. Residues: CASSLVEGGASYE. The CDR3 in its entirety is CASSLVEGGASYEQYF. Full variable domain (rest looked up from reference TRBV7-6 and TRBJ2-7): GAGVSQSPRYKVTKRGQDVALRCDPISGHVSLYWYRQALGQGPEFLTYFNYEAQQDKSGLPNDRFSAERPEGSISTLTIQRTEQRDSAMYRCASSLVEGGASYEQYFGPGTRLTVT.

In its sample, this clone was seen many times. The read falls 3 residues short of the CDR3 end, and the missing part is taken from the germline J gene. The gene calls are TRBV19 and TRBJ1-1; D unresolved. This CDR3 has 15 amino acids. CDR1 is LNHDA, CDR2 SQIVND, per germline (reference sequence). Trimming left V 1 base short and J 5 bases short, with 14 bases between. The sequenced CDR3 bases are TGTGCCAGTAGTATAGCCTGGGCCGGCGAAACTGAA. Residues: CASSIAWAGETE. The whole CDR3 is CASSIAWAGETEAFF.

This clone came up many times. CDR3 DNA, as far as it was read: TGCAGTGCTAGAGTGACAGCCATGAACACTGAA. Its protein product is CSARVTAMNTE. The CDR3 as a whole reads CSARVTAMNTEAFF. The chain recombines TRBV20-1 with TRBJ1-1, with a possible D match to TRBD1 (5 bases). The CDR3 is cut off 3 residues early in the read; its end comes from the germline J gene. This CDR3 spans 14 amino acids. Germline V gives CDR1 DFQATT, CDR2 SNEGSKA (reference sequence). V was clipped by 1 base and J by 0 bases, with 9 bases between them.

This clone occurred many times. The read gets to within 3 residues of the CDR3 end, and the germline J gene fills in the rest. The V and J genes are TRBV7-8 and TRBJ2-5; 9 bases line up with TRBD2. There are 16 residues in the CDR3. J gave up 4 bases and V 1 base, and 7 bases lay outside the gene matches. Germline V gives CDR1 SGHVS, CDR2 FQNEAQ. The sequenced part of the CDR3 DNA is TGTGCCAGCAGCTTAGTGGGGCGGGGGGGTTCAGAGACC. Translation gives CASSLVGRGGSET. The whole CDR3 protein reads CASSLVGRGGSETQYF. The full variable domain, completed using reference TRBV7-8 and TRBJ2-5, is GAGVSQSPRYKVAKRGQDVALRCDPISGHVSLFWYQQALGQGPEFLTYFQNEAQLDKSGLPSDRFFAERPEGSVSTLKIQRTQQEDSAVYLCASSLVGRGGSETQYFGPGTRLLVL.

In this sample, this clone turned up many times. The read is 3 residues too short to cover the CDR3 end, so that end is filled in from the germline J gene. Different DNA sequences within this sample yield the same CDR3. V gene TRBV6-2 or TRBV6-3 combines with J gene TRBJ1-6; maybe TRBD1 (6 bases). V shed 6 bases and J shed 10 bases, with 13 bases lying between them. The CDR3 consists of 13 residues. Per germline, CDR1 MNHEY and CDR2 SVGEGT. CDR3 DNA (partial): TGTGCCAGCAGGGGGGGGCGACGGTCACCC. Protein sequence: CASRGGRRSP. From start to end, the CDR3 is CASRGGRRSPLHF.

Worth noting for this clone: Sequencing ends 3 residues short of the CDR3 end; the germline J gene provides the rest. This chain uses TRBV18 with TRBJ1-2; 7 bases are shared with TRBD1. CDR1 is KGHSH and CDR2 is LQKENI in the germline V gene. This CDR3 comprises 15 residues. CDR3 residues: CASSFGGGQTYDYTF. The sequenced part of the CDR3 DNA is TGTGCCAGCTCCTTCGGGGGGGGACAGACCTACGAC.

This clone was picked up many times. CDR3 DNA, as far as it was read: TGTGCCAGTACGGGACAGGGTCTCTACGAG. Translating gives CASTGQGLYE. The full CDR3 protein is CASTGQGLYEQYF. This chain uses TRBV19 with TRBJ2-7; 9 nucleotides line up with TRBD1. With the read ending 3 residues before the CDR3 end, the germline J gene is used to fill in that end. The CDR3 has 13 amino acids. V trimming: 7 bases; J trimming: 3 bases; junction bases outside the gene matches: 4. Looked up from germline, CDR1 is LNHDA and CDR2 is SQIVND (reference sequence).

The table lists this clone with many counts. The read halts 3 residues ahead of the CDR3 end, with the missing end drawn from the germline J gene. The rearrangement joins TRBV5-1 to TRBJ2-1, with TRBD1 identical over 7 bases. The CDR3 extends over 13 amino acids. CDR1 is SGHRS, CDR2 YFSETQ, per germline. Trimming at V came to 1 base and at J to 7 bases, leaving 2 bases not matched to a gene. The CDR3 DNA, read in part, is TGCGCCAGCAGCTTGAACAGGGGTAATGAG. It yields the protein CASSLNRGNE. The whole CDR3 sequence reads CASSLNRGNEQFF.

Ten or more counts support this clone. The sequenced part of the CDR3 DNA is TGTGCCTGGAGCCCCGGGACAGGGGGGTCACCC. This encodes CAWSPGTGGSP. The whole CDR3 is CAWSPGTGGSPLHF. The rearrangement joins TRBV30 to TRBJ1-6; 11 nucleotides line up with TRBD1. The CDR3 extends 3 residues past the end of the read, so its final part is completed from the germline J gene. Looked up from germline, CDR1 is GTSNPN and CDR2 is SVGIG (reference sequence). CDR3 length equals 14 residues. V was pared by 3 bases and J by 10 bases, with 5 bases of the junction left unmatched.

This clone was seen many times. The read ends 3 residues shy of where the CDR3 ends; the end is completed using the germline J gene. This sequence joins TRBV11-2 and TRBJ1-2; D is undetermined. From germline, CDR1 is SGHAT and CDR2 FQNNGV. Deletions cut 9 bases from V and 5 bases from J, with 10 bases between. The CDR3 loop spans 11 amino acids. CDR3 sequence: CASGPPYGYTF. The covered CDR3 bases are TGTGCCAGTGGGCCACCTTATGGC.

This clone was seen at least ten times. The read terminates 3 residues ahead of where the CDR3 ends, so the germline J gene completes it. The chain has TRBV5-1 and TRBJ1-6, with D possibly being TRBD1 (6 bases). This CDR3 region has 15 residues. Per the germline V gene, CDR1 is SGHRS and CDR2 is YFSETQ. The V end lost 3 bases, the J end lost 8 bases, and 15 bases lay between the germline ends. The CDR3 protein is CASSSEQGGHSPLHF. The covered CDR3 bases are TGCGCCAGCAGCTCTGAACAGGGAGGGCATTCACCC.

A few counts support this clone. The DNA ends 3 residues before the CDR3 does, and the rest of the CDR3 is filled in from the germline J gene. The rearrangement uses TRBV19 and TRBJ2-2; TRBD2 is a possible D gene (6 bases). Germline V gene sequence: CDR1 LNHDA, CDR2 SQIVND (reference sequence). This CDR3 is 14 amino acids long. The CDR3 bases that were read are TGTGCCAGTAGCCGGGAGACTGGGGCCAACGTG. It encodes CASSRETGANV. The full CDR3 reads CASSRETGANVLFF.

There are many counts of this clone. The sequence runs out 3 residues before the end of the CDR3; the remainder is reconstructed from the germline J gene. The V call is TRBV18, the J call TRBJ1-6; D not certain. The germline V gene has CDR1 KGHSH and CDR2 LQKENI. This CDR3 spans 12 amino acids. Incomplete CDR3 DNA: TGTGCCAGCTCACCGCCTAAAAGTCCC. Amino acid sequence: CASSPPKSP. The entire CDR3 sequence reads CASSPPKSPLHF.

This clone was counted at least ten times. The sequence runs out 3 residues before the end of the CDR3; the remainder is reconstructed from the germline J gene. The chain combines TRBV5-1 with TRBJ1-1, with 8 bases identical to TRBD1. Unmatched junction bases numbered 5, after V lost 7 bases and J lost 3 bases. The germline gives CDR1 SGHRS, CDR2 YFSETQ. This CDR3 comprises 13 residues. The sequenced CDR3 bases are TGCGCCAGCGGAGACAGGGGATACACTGAA. It yields the protein CASGDRGYTE. The CDR3 in full is CASGDRGYTEAFF.